Listed here are 16 T cell receptor beta chains from one sample, sequenced in a study of T-cell memory formation after mild COVID-19. In TCRdb, the 5' RACE reads were re-called with MiXCR into one record per CDR3 protein. The repertoire consists of about 180,000 distinct CDR3 sequences, with 15% to 20% occurring once and the leading ten covering roughly 4%. The sample was PBMCs or a T cell subset sorted from them (not recorded which). The receptors derive from a man aged 18 to 29 who had mild COVID-19 (a few samples of this study predate the infection). Cell type and time point are not known.

This clonotype has only a few counts. CDR3 coding DNA: TGCAGTGCGACCGGGGAGAGTGAAAAACTGTTTTTT. Translating gives CSATGESEKLFF. The rearrangement links TRBV20-1 to TRBJ1-4; no firm D call. This CDR3 region has 12 residues. Trimming shortened V by 6 bases and J by 7 bases, and 12 bases separated the two germline ends. Germline loops: CDR1 DFQATT, CDR2 SNEGSKA (reference sequence).

This clonotype was counted only a few times. The rearrangement uses TRBV7-2 and TRBJ2-3; D might be TRBD2 (7 bases). Deletions cut 2 bases from V and 7 bases from J, with 25 bases between. There are 18 residues in the CDR3. Per the germline V gene, CDR1 is SGHTA and CDR2 is FQGNSA. In DNA form, the CDR3 reads TGTGCCAGCAGCTTACCCGCAGAGGGGGGGCGCCCAATTAATACGCAGTATTTT. It specifies CASSLPAEGGRPINTQYF. Variable domain in full (rest from reference TRBV7-2 and TRBJ2-3): GAGVSQSPSNKVTEKGKDVELRCDPISGHTALYWYRQSLGQGLEFLIYFQGNSAPDKSGLPSDRFSAERTGGSVSTLTIQRTQQEDSAVYLCASSLPAEGGRPINTQYFGPGTRLTVL.

This clonotype showed up just a few times. J is TRBJ1-1 and V is TRBV11-2; maybe TRBD1 (5 bases). The CDR3 consists of 14 residues. The germline gives CDR1 SGHAT, CDR2 FQNNGV. V was pared by 2 bases and J by 3 bases, with 10 bases between. The CDR3 nucleotides are TGTGCCAGCAGCTTATACAGGAAAGACACTGAAGCTTTCTTT. Protein sequence: CASSLYRKDTEAFF. The variable domain in full, completed from reference TRBV11-2 and TRBJ1-1, reads EAGVAQSPRYKIIEKRQSVAFWCNPISGHATLYWYQQILGQGPKLLIQFQNNGVVDDSQLPKDRFSAERLKGVDSTLKIQPAKLEDSAVYLCASSLYRKDTEAFFGQGTRLTVV.

Ten or more counts support this clonotype. V usage is TRBV7-2 and J usage is TRBJ2-5; D not resolved. The CDR3 length is 13 residues. Germline values: CDR1 SGHTA, CDR2 FQGNSA. The V and J ends lost 3 bases and 1 base respectively, with 6 bases between them. The CDR3 is CASSFSSQETQYF. CDR3 bases: TGTGCCAGCAGCTTCTCGAGCCAAGAGACCCAGTACTTC.

A few counts support this clonotype. The chain joins TRBV18 to TRBJ2-3; no reliable D call. The ends were cut back, 0 bases at V and 0 bases at J, with 19 bases in the middle. CDR3 length: 19 residues. The V gene's germline CDR1 is KGHSH and CDR2 LQKENI. The CDR3 DNA follows: TGTGCCAGCTCACCACCGTCGAAGGTTGGGCCGCGGAGCACAGATACGCAGTATTTT. Amino acid sequence: CASSPPSKVGPRSTDTQYF.

This clonotype was counted at least ten times. V is TRBV6-5 and J is TRBJ2-7; 9 bases are a match to TRBD1. Trimming cost V 2 bases and J 5 bases; bases outside gene matches: 10. The germline gives CDR1 MNHEY, CDR2 SVGAGI. The CDR3 is made up of 16 amino acids. The CDR3 spells CASSYNSGTGMNEQYF. The CDR3 nucleotides are TGTGCCAGCAGTTACAACTCGGGGACAGGGATGAACGAGCAGTACTTC.

This chain joins TRBV5-6 and TRBJ2-2; 8 positions agree with TRBD1. Germline loops: CDR1 SGHDT, CDR2 YYEEEE. This CDR3 region has 16 residues. The V gene end was trimmed by 0 bases and the J gene end by 6 bases; junction bases not matched to a gene: 7. CDR3 sequence: CASSLVGQGGAGELFF. CDR3 bases: TGTGCCAGCAGCTTGGTAGGACAGGGAGGCGCCGGGGAGCTGTTTTTT.

This chain connects TRBV5-4 to TRBJ2-1; 10 nucleotides line up with TRBD2. V shed 4 bases and J 6 bases; nucleotides not matched to a gene: 4. Germline assignment: CDR1 SGHNT and CDR2 YYREEE (reference sequence). The CDR3 loop spans 14 amino acids. CDR3 sequence reads: CASSPSGGANEQFF. The CDR3 region has the DNA TGTGCCAGCAGCCCGAGCGGGGGGGCCAATGAGCAGTTCTTC. Full variable domain (outside the CDR3, taken from reference TRBV5-4 and TRBJ2-1): ETGVTQSPTHLIKTRGQQVTLRCSSQSGHNTVSWYQQALGQGPQFIFQYYREEENGRGNFPPRFSGLQFPNYSSELNVNALELDDSALYLCASSPSGGANEQFFGPGTRLTVL.

The chain links TRBV6-2 or TRBV6-3 to TRBJ2-7; the D gene is possibly TRBD1 (6 bases). The CDR3 loop spans 14 amino acids. The V end was cut by 10 bases, the J end by 2 bases, with 18 bases between. Germline V gene lookup returns CDR1 MNHEY and CDR2 SVGEGT. The CDR3 DNA follows: TGTGCCAACAGACTCGATGGGACAACCTACGAGCAGTACTTC. This encodes CANRLDGTTYEQYF.

The chain carries TRBV28 and TRBJ2-7; D unresolved. The CDR3 consists of 11 residues. V dropped 7 bases and J dropped 4 bases, with 8 bases sitting between them. Germline V gene sequence: CDR1 MDHEN, CDR2 SYDVKM. The DNA for the CDR3 is TGTGCCAGCAAAGGTCGGTACGAGCAGTACGTC. Translating it yields CASKGRYEQYV.

This clonotype was observed a few times. The chain combines TRBV24-1 with TRBJ2-2; D tentatively fits TRBD1 or TRBD2 (5 bases each). The CDR3 has 15 residues. The germline gives CDR1 KGHDR, CDR2 SFDVKD. Between the trimmed V and J ends, which lost 3 bases and 7 bases, there was a span of 14 bases. In DNA form, the CDR3 reads TGTGCCACCAGTGATCATGGGGGTCGGGACGGGGAGCTGTTTTTT. It is translated as CATSDHGGRDGELFF.

Only a few counts were recorded for this clonotype. The V and J genes are TRBV20-1 and TRBJ2-3; 10 bases line up with TRBD2. Per germline, CDR1 DFQATT and CDR2 SNEGSKA (reference sequence). V shed 6 bases, J shed 1 base, and the junction held 10 bases outside the gene matches. The CDR3 contains 16 residues. The CDR3 DNA reads TGCAGTGCCGAGACCTCCGGACTAGCGGGCACAGATACGCAGTATTTT. Its protein is CSAETSGLAGTDTQYF.

J is TRBJ2-5 and V is TRBV7-9; maybe TRBD1 (5 bases). V was cut by 4 bases and J by 1 base, with 13 bases left in between. Per the germline V gene, CDR1 is SEHNR and CDR2 is FQNEAQ (reference sequence). The length of the CDR3 is 15 residues. The CDR3 spells CASSSDGAAQETQYF. In DNA, the CDR3 is TGTGCCAGCAGCTCCGATGGGGCTGCCCAAGAGACCCAGTACTTC.

This clonotype has ten or more counts. The V gene is TRBV20-1, the J gene TRBJ2-3; 9 bases map to TRBD2. The junction had 0 bases not matched to a gene; V was cut back by 3 bases and J by 5 bases. Germline V gene lookup returns CDR1 DFQATT and CDR2 SNEGSKA (reference sequence). CDR3 size: 12 residues. CDR3 region: CSARRGGDTQYF. In DNA, the CDR3 is TGCAGTGCTAGGCGGGGGGGAGATACGCAGTATTTT.

A single count supports this clonotype. The chain employs TRBV18 and TRBJ2-7, with TRBD2 identical over 7 bases. CDR3 length: 15 residues. J gave up 2 bases and V 4 bases, and 8 bases lay outside the gene matches. Germline V CDR1 and CDR2: KGHSH, LQKENI. For the CDR3, the DNA is TGTGCCAGCTCACGACCCGGGGGAGGGGCCTACGAGCAGTACTTC. Its translation: CASSRPGGGAYEQYF.

As DNA, the CDR3 is TGTGCCAGCAGCCAACTGTCCGGCGGCAATCAGCCCCAGCATTTT. Protein: CASSQLSGGNQPQHF. The chain couples TRBV3-1 to TRBJ1-5; no clear D gene. Germline loops: CDR1 LGHDT, CDR2 YNNKEL (reference sequence). Deletions cut 2 bases from V and 2 bases from J, with 10 bases between. The length of the CDR3 is 15 residues.